A selection of T cell receptor beta chains follows, all from one sample in a study of shared clonotypes between healthy human individuals. Data came from immunoSEQ multiplex PCR; TCRdb stores just in-frame clones and leaves some out. This sample has 1,400,000 or so clones, with 98% found just once. What was sequenced was naive CD4+ T cells sorted from blood. The receptors come from a man between 25 and 39 years old in good health. Both conserved end residues are trimmed from each CDR3.

V gene	J gene	CDR3 protein
TRBV11-2	TRBJ2-7	ASSFTTVSSYEQY
TRBV2	TRBJ1-5	ASSDNSNQPQH
TRBV9	TRBJ2-7	ASSVHDGPIYEQY
TRBV6-5	TRBJ1-2	ASSPDVYYGYT
TRBV18	TRBJ2-3	ASSPPPAGLTDTQY
TRBV28	TRBJ1-2	ASSKGTAINYGYT
TRBV5-1	TRBJ2-7	ASSVSLEEQY
TRBV29-1	TRBJ2-5	SAVISGAQETQY
TRBV2	TRBJ1-3	ASNDEVKTGNTIY
TRBV29-1	TRBJ1-5	SAGGDSNQPQH
TRBV10-3	TRBJ1-2	AISPGGFDYGYT
TRBV4-1	TRBJ2-2	ASSQGRIPNELF
TRBV23-1	TRBJ2-5	ASRGQGRQETQY
TRBV7-2	TRBJ2-5	ASSLYRGVSETQY
TRBV4-3	TRBJ1-3	ASSQLTGRGTGNTIY
TRBV18	TRBJ2-1	ASSQTGTGGGTYNEQF
TRBV7-9	TRBJ2-2	ASSSRDREVGELF
TRBV18	TRBJ1-2	ASSSWTGVIDGYT
TRBV27	TRBJ2-1	ASSLIFGGRGYNEQF
TRBV7-2	TRBJ2-3	ASSLYEVPADTQY
TRBV5-1	TRBJ1-4	ASSPDRGSEKLF
TRBV6-6	TRBJ2-7	ASTQWGGGSHEQY
TRBV27	TRBJ2-1	ASSGLADRTSSYNEQF
TRBV6-1	TRBJ2-7	ASSEGGSIDRQY
TRBV5-5	TRBJ1-5	ASSFTGGYQPQH
TRBV6-5	TRBJ2-7	ASRDFPGGAGEQY
TRBV29-1	TRBJ2-3	SVVLKGGTDTQY
TRBV7-3	TRBJ2-1	ASSSLAGQTYNEQF
TRBV28	TRBJ1-3	ASLRQGNGNTIY
TRBV7-2	TRBJ2-3	ASSHALVGSFTDTQY
TRBV6-6	TRBJ2-3	ASTRGSGTITDTQY
TRBV5-4	TRBJ1-4	ASSFGQGSYEKLF
TRBV6-5	TRBJ2-7	ASSLGHEQY